This passage covers 9 T cell receptor beta chains from one sample sequenced in a study of blood T cell repertoires in COVID-19. Only in-frame clones appear in the TCRdb table, and some are missing; sequencing was by immunoSEQ multiplex PCR. The sample consists of about 57,000 clones, approximately 91% of them appearing once. The sequenced material came from peripheral blood. The receptors here all came from a man aged 55-75 years with acute or convalescent COVID-19.

This clone was detected once. The CDR3 coding sequence is TGTGCCAGCAGCTTAGTGCGGACGCCAGGGGGCCTACAGGGCAATCAGCCCCAGCATTTT. Protein product: CASSLVRTPGGLQGNQPQHF. V and J are TRBV11-3 and TRBJ1-5; 8 bases match TRBD1. With 1 base clipped from V and 2 bases from J, the junction kept 16 bases outside the gene matches. The CDR3 runs to 20 residues. Looked up from germline, CDR1 is SGHNT and CDR2 is YENEEA.

The J gene is TRBJ1-2, the V gene TRBV6-5; 7 bases align to TRBD1. J was trimmed by 2 bases and V by 5 bases; bases with no gene match: 5. This CDR3 region has 14 residues. Germline CDR1 MNHEY, CDR2 SVGAGI. DNA for the CDR3: TGTGCCAGCAGTAACCAACAGGGGAACTATGGCTACACCTTC. This encodes CASSNQQGNYGYTF.

This rearrangement joins TRBV7-2 to TRBJ2-7, with TRBD2 matching 13 bases. Germline trimming cut 4 bases from V and 1 base from J; bases unmatched to any gene: 1. The germline V gene encodes CDR1 SGHTA and CDR2 FQGNSA. The CDR3 contains 15 residues. The CDR3 region is CASSWGLAGSYEQYF. The CDR3 region has the DNA TGTGCCAGCAGCTGGGGACTAGCGGGATCCTACGAGCAGTACTTC.

The CDR3 DNA reads TGTGCCACCAGCACCTCTATAAACTCCTATAATTCACCCCTCCACTTT. As protein: CATSTSINSYNSPLHF. The chain uses TRBV15 and TRBJ1-6; D not resolved. The CDR3 has 16 residues. The ends were cut back, 4 bases at V and 0 bases at J, with 10 bases in the middle. The V gene's germline CDR1 is LNHNV and CDR2 YYDKDF (reference sequence). Together with reference TRBV15 and TRBJ1-6, the CDR3 gives the full variable domain: DAMVIQNPRYQVTQFGKPVTLSCSQTLNHNVMYWYQQKSSQAPKLLFHYYDKDFNNEADTPDNFQSRRPNTSFCFLDIRSPGLGDTAMYLCATSTSINSYNSPLHFGNGTRLTVT.

This clone was counted once. The chain uses TRBV5-1 and TRBJ2-7; perhaps TRBD1 as D (6 bases). V was cut by 0 bases and J by 6 bases, with 13 bases left in between. Germline-derived CDR1 and CDR2 are SGHRS and YFSETQ. CDR3 length: 14 residues. The CDR3 sequence is CASSLVAGASEQYF. The CDR3 DNA is TGCGCCAGCAGCTTGGTTGCAGGGGCTTCCGAGCAGTACTTC. Full variable domain (rest looked up from reference TRBV5-1 and TRBJ2-7): KAGVTQTPRYLIKTRGQQVTLSCSPISGHRSVSWYQQTPGQGLQFLFEYFSETQRNKGNFPGRFSGRQFSNSRSEMNVSTLELGDSALYLCASSLVAGASEQYFGPGTRLTVT.

This chain connects TRBV7-3 to TRBJ2-5; 9 nucleotides line up with TRBD2. The trim removed 5 bases at V and 1 base at J, leaving 5 bases unmatched. The length of the CDR3 is 15 residues. CDR1 is SGHTA, CDR2 FQGTGA, per germline. The CDR3 sequence is CASSIPTSGQETQYF. The DNA of the CDR3 is TGTGCCAGCAGCATTCCGACTAGCGGCCAAGAGACCCAGTACTTC.

The chain has TRBV10-3 and TRBJ1-5; tentatively, D is TRBD1 (5 bases). CDR1 is ENHRY, CDR2 SYGVKD, per germline. The CDR3 is 13 amino acids. V gave up 8 bases and J gave up 1 base, with 9 bases separating them. CDR3: CAIGGGSNQPQHF. CDR3 DNA: TGTGCCATCGGGGGAGGCAGCAATCAGCCCCAGCATTTT.

The chain has TRBV7-2 and TRBJ1-1; D gene uncertain. Germline V CDR1 and CDR2: SGHTA, FQGNSA. Trimming removed 1 base at V and 0 bases at J, with 9 bases between. The CDR3 covers 15 residues. The CDR3 spells CASSLDAAMNTEAFF. Written as DNA, the CDR3 is TGTGCCAGCAGCTTAGATGCAGCGATGAACACTGAAGCTTTCTTT.

The chain has TRBV2 and TRBJ1-1; D gene ambiguous. This CDR3 spans 12 amino acids. Germline V CDR1 and CDR2: SNHLY, FYNNEI. The germline V and J ends were trimmed by 6 bases and 4 bases, with 9 bases remaining between them. CDR3 nucleotide sequence: TGTGCCAGCAGGGGCGATGCCACTGAAGCTTTCTTT. As protein: CASRGDATEAFF.